This T cell receptor (beta chain) emerged from a study of T cells after somatic rescue of genetic block (dated by TCRdb to 2018 to 2021). Looking at the study overall: What the study looked at was long-term robustness, specifically in a T-cell system that came about through somatic rescue of a genetic block in T-cell development.

This clone occurred a few times. Its binding antigen is unknown. No base quality information exists; no much larger clone differs at one position. The library relied on the immunoSEQ multiplex PCR assay. Held by TCRdb, this immuneACCESS table contains in-frame sequences only and omits some clones. Under half of the omission traces to an unresolved V gene where checked; the cause of the rest is unknown. This sample gives more than 65,000 clones in total; approximately 90% of them show up just once. The ten largest account for approximately 3% of the sample. The germline V gene provides CDR1 SGHDN and CDR2 FVKESK. V lost 0 bases and J lost 10 bases; the stretch between them is 12 bases long. Including cysteine and phenylalanine, the CDR3 has 13 amino acids. The sequence is cut down to CDR3 DNA, 39 bases in frame from base 1.

This TCR was recovered from a man aged 25-45 years. The rearrangement joined TRBV14 to TRBJ1-1, with the D gene not clear enough to name. Sequencing was done on a sample of peripheral blood mononuclear cells (PBMCs). The nucleotide sequence reads TGTGCCAGCAGCCAAGATTTTCGCACGAGAGCTTTCTTT. Translated, it gives CASSQDFRTRAFF.